Listed below are T cell receptor beta chains from one sample, sequenced in a study of CD8 T cells in Susac syndrome. Each CDR3 protein gets one entry after TCRdb re-called the immunoSEQ multiplex PCR reads with MiXCR. The sample carries over 120,000 distinct CDR3 sequences, roughly 94% recorded once. The sequenced material came from CD4+ T cells from PBMCs. The receptors come from a human donor in good health. Each CDR3 is given with its conserved first and last residue. D genes are given only for firm matches.

d_call	v_call	j_call	cdr3_aa	cdr3_nt
TRBD2	TRBV10-3	TRBJ2-7	CALGTSGTYEQYF	TGTGCCTTAGGGACTAGCGGAACCTACGAGCAGTACTTC
TRBD1	TRBV3-1	TRBJ2-7	CASRLTGTGSYEQYF	TGTGCCAGCAGACTAACCGGGACAGGGTCCTACGAGCAGTACTTC
-	TRBV5-1	TRBJ2-6	CASNDGAGANVLTF	TGCGCCAGCAATGACGGGGCTGGGGCCAACGTCCTGACTTTC
-	TRBV10-2	TRBJ1-3	CASGGDSGNTIYF	TGCGCCAGCGGGGGAGACTCTGGAAACACCATATATTTT
-	TRBV2	TRBJ1-5	CASSPDIQPQHF	TGTGCCAGCAGCCCCGACATTCAGCCCCAGCATTTT
TRBD1	TRBV7-8	TRBJ1-4	CASSLDRGTATNEKLFF	TGTGCCAGCAGCCTCGACAGGGGTACGGCAACTAATGAAAAACTGTTTTTT
-	TRBV14	TRBJ1-3	CASSQRAGNTIYF	TGTGCCAGCAGCCAACGGGCGGGAAACACCATATATTTT
TRBD2	TRBV18	TRBJ2-3	CASSLSGSRLDTQYF	TGTGCCAGCTCGCTTAGCGGGAGTCGACTAGATACGCAGTATTTT
-	TRBV18	TRBJ2-7	CASSPRGLEEQYF	TGTGCCAGCTCACCACGGGGCCTTGAGGAGCAGTACTTC
TRBD1	TRBV3-1	TRBJ2-2	CASSPRTGSTGELFF	TGTGCCAGCAGCCCTCGGACAGGGTCCACCGGGGAGCTGTTTTTT
TRBD1	TRBV12-3/TRBV12-4	TRBJ1-1	CASSWGTDLNTEAFF	TGTGCCAGCAGTTGGGGGACAGACCTGAACACTGAAGCTTTCTTT
TRBD1	TRBV12-3/TRBV12-4	TRBJ2-7	CASSLRGTSYEQYF	TGTGCCAGCAGTCTCAGGGGGACCTCCTACGAGCAGTACTTC
-	TRBV6-2/TRBV6-3	TRBJ2-1	CASSYPAVRYNEQFF	TGTGCCAGCAGTTACCCCGCGGTCCGATACAATGAGCAGTTCTTC
-	TRBV10-3	TRBJ2-2	CAIGDLGGGNTGELFF	TGTGCCATCGGGGATTTGGGGGGAGGGAACACCGGGGAGCTGTTTTTT